Listed below are T cell receptor beta chains from one sample, sequenced in a study of T cell responses to AZD1222 COVID-19 vaccine. Data came from immunoSEQ multiplex PCR; TCRdb stores just in-frame clones and leaves some out. The sample yields approximately 90,000 clones, about 87% seen once. The source was peripheral blood, collected on day 0 of AZD1222 vaccination. Receptors were obtained from an adult in good health. Each CDR3 is given with its conserved first and last residue. The order of the fields is J gene, V gene, clone size, D gene, CDR3 DNA, CDR3 protein. The D gene is left open where the match is weak. Expanded clones are given a class, and other clones once, few, many or no size at all.

J: TRBJ1-4; V: TRBV20-1; size: -; D: -; DNA: TGCAGTGCTAGTCTAGGGAACGGGATACTGTTTTTT; CDR3: CSASLGNGILFF
J: TRBJ2-5; V: TRBV7-9; size: -; D: -; DNA: TGTGCCAGCAGCTTACTGGGGGCCCAAGAGACCCAGTACTTC; CDR3: CASSLLGAQETQYF
J: TRBJ1-1; V: TRBV19; size: -; D: TRBD1; DNA: TGTGCCAGTAGTCCCCTTGACAGGGAGGGAGCTGAAGCTTTCTTT; CDR3: CASSPLDREGAEAFF
J: TRBJ1-5; V: TRBV6-2/TRBV6-3; size: -; D: -; DNA: TGTGCCAGCAGTTACGGGTCAGAAATCAGCCCCCAGCATTTT; CDR3: CASSYGSEISPQHF
J: TRBJ2-1; V: TRBV11-3; size: -; D: -; DNA: TGTGCCAGCAGCTTAGAGCAGGGTAGCAATGAGCAGTTCTTC; CDR3: CASSLEQGSNEQFF
J: TRBJ2-7; V: TRBV10-3; size: -; D: -; DNA: TGTGCCATCAGTGAGGGAGGACCCTACGAGCAGTACTTC; CDR3: CAISEGGPYEQYF
J: TRBJ1-1; V: TRBV7-9; size: -; D: -; DNA: TGTGCCAGCAGCTTAGGCGTCTGGATACCCGAGGACACTGAAGCTTTCTTT; CDR3: CASSLGVWIPEDTEAFF
J: TRBJ1-4; V: TRBV2; size: once; D: -; DNA: TGTGCCAGCGGCCTCGGGGCATTTAATGAAAAACTGTTTTTT; CDR3: CASGLGAFNEKLFF
J: TRBJ2-1; V: TRBV5-1; size: -; D: TRBD2; DNA: TGCGCCTCCCGCCGGGAGGACGGCTATAATGAGCAGTTCTTC; CDR3: CASRREDGYNEQFF
J: TRBJ1-2; V: TRBV2; size: -; D: -; DNA: TGTGCCAGCAGTGATAGGGCGGGAGGCTACACCTTC; CDR3: CASSDRAGGYTF
J: TRBJ2-6; V: TRBV5-1; size: -; D: -; DNA: TGCGCCAGCAGCTTGGCGATTTCTGGGGCCAACGTCCTGACTTTC; CDR3: CASSLAISGANVLTF
J: TRBJ1-1; V: TRBV2; size: -; D: -; DNA: TGTGCCAGCACCGGAAAGGGGGGGAGGACTGAAGCTTTCTTT; CDR3: CASTGKGGRTEAFF
J: TRBJ1-4; V: TRBV5-8; size: -; D: TRBD1; DNA: TGTGCCAGCAGCCCCCGAAGGGGGCGTAGGTTGAATGAAAAACTGTTTTTT; CDR3: CASSPRRGRRLNEKLFF
J: TRBJ2-1; V: TRBV6-1; size: -; D: TRBD2; DNA: TGTGCCAGCAGTGGACCACGACGGGGACTAGCGGGGGGGGCGCAGTTCTTC; CDR3: CASSGPRRGLAGGAQFF
J: TRBJ2-1; V: TRBV7-9; size: -; D: TRBD2; DNA: TGTGCCAGCAGCCCGCCAACTAGCGGGAGGGCCACTGAGCAGTTCTTC; CDR3: CASSPPTSGRATEQFF
J: TRBJ2-3; V: TRBV7-3; size: -; D: -; DNA: TGTGCCAGCAGCTTAAACCAGGGGACTAGCACAGATACGCAGTATTTT; CDR3: CASSLNQGTSTDTQYF
J: TRBJ1-5; V: TRBV10-1; size: -; D: -; DNA: TGCGCCAGCCTAAATAGGGCCACCCAGAATCAGCCCCAGCATTTT; CDR3: CASLNRATQNQPQHF
J: TRBJ2-1; V: TRBV5-4; size: -; D: -; DNA: TGTGCCAGCAGCTTCGCTACAAGAGGATACCTTGACAATGAGCAGTTCTTC; CDR3: CASSFATRGYLDNEQFF
J: TRBJ2-3; V: TRBV19; size: once; D: TRBD1; DNA: TGTGCCAGTAGTATCCGGACAGGGACAATAACAGATACGCAGTATTTT; CDR3: CASSIRTGTITDTQYF
J: TRBJ2-1; V: TRBV24-1; size: -; D: TRBD1; DNA: TGTGCCACCAGTGACCCGCTTGGACAGGGCGAGCATGAGCAGTTCTTC; CDR3: CATSDPLGQGEHEQFF
J: TRBJ2-1; V: TRBV21-1; size: -; D: -; DNA: TGTGCCAGCAGCAAATTATTAGCGTCCCACTCCTACAATGAGCAGTTCTTC; CDR3: CASSKLLASHSYNEQFF
J: TRBJ2-6; V: TRBV4-1; size: -; D: TRBD2; DNA: TGCGCCAGCAGCCACCTAATCGTACTAGCGGCGGCTGGGGCCAACGTCCTGACTTTC; CDR3: CASSHLIVLAAAGANVLTF
J: TRBJ1-4; V: TRBV14; size: -; D: -; DNA: TGTGCCAGCAGCGTCCTGGGGAATGAAAAACTGTTTTTT; CDR3: CASSVLGNEKLFF
J: TRBJ2-7; V: TRBV18; size: -; D: TRBD2; DNA: TGTGCCAGCTCAACAGTACAAGCGGGGAGCTCCTACGAGCAGTACTTC; CDR3: CASSTVQAGSSYEQYF
J: TRBJ2-7; V: TRBV27; size: few; D: TRBD2; DNA: TGTGCCAGCAGTCGGGGGGGGGCTGGGTTGGAGCAGTACTTC; CDR3: CASSRGGAGLEQYF
J: TRBJ1-5; V: TRBV2; size: -; D: TRBD1; DNA: TGTGCCAGCAGTGAAGGACAGGGGCTAAATCAGCCCCAGCATTTT; CDR3: CASSEGQGLNQPQHF
J: TRBJ1-3; V: TRBV2; size: -; D: -; DNA: TGTGCCGGAAGCTGGAACTCTGGAAACACCATATATTTT; CDR3: CAGSWNSGNTIYF
J: TRBJ1-5; V: TRBV2; size: -; D: -; DNA: TGTGCCAGCAGACCGGTAGGGGCGCTTGGGCAGCCCCAGCATTTT; CDR3: CASRPVGALGQPQHF
J: TRBJ1-6; V: TRBV9; size: -; D: -; DNA: TGTGCCAGCAGCCCCGCCCCGCCCGGGACATCGGGCAATTCACCCCTCCACTTT; CDR3: CASSPAPPGTSGNSPLHF
J: TRBJ1-2; V: TRBV30; size: -; D: -; DNA: TGTGCCTGGAGTGGGCCCGGGGTTCGCTACACCTTC; CDR3: CAWSGPGVRYTF
J: TRBJ2-2; V: TRBV24-1; size: -; D: -; DNA: TGTGCCACCAGTGGAGGCCCCGGGGAGCTGTTTTTT; CDR3: CATSGGPGELFF
J: TRBJ1-4; V: TRBV2; size: -; D: -; DNA: TGTGCCAGCAGTACTGAGGTTGGGGAAAAACTGTTTTTT; CDR3: CASSTEVGEKLFF
J: TRBJ2-7; V: TRBV5-1; size: -; D: TRBD2; DNA: TGCGCCAGCAGCTTGGAACTAGCGTCGTACGAGCAGTACTTC; CDR3: CASSLELASYEQYF
J: TRBJ2-7; V: TRBV9; size: -; D: TRBD2; DNA: TGTGCCAGCAGCGTAGTTGCAGCGGGAGGGTTATACGAGCAGTACTTC; CDR3: CASSVVAAGGLYEQYF
J: TRBJ2-7; V: TRBV12-5; size: -; D: -; DNA: TGTGCTAGTGGGCATGGGGGGGCAGCACGCTCCTACGAGCAGTACTTC; CDR3: CASGHGGAARSYEQYF
J: TRBJ1-6; V: TRBV29-1; size: -; D: -; DNA: TGCAGCGCCTTGGGGGCACCCCTCCACTTT; CDR3: CSALGAPLHF
J: TRBJ2-6; V: TRBV3-1/TRBV3-2; size: -; D: -; DNA: TGTGCCAGCAGCCATTGGGGGAGCTCCTCAGGGGCCAACGTCCTGACTTTC; CDR3: CASSHWGSSSGANVLTF
J: TRBJ2-1; V: TRBV6-5; size: -; D: TRBD2; DNA: TGTGCCAGCAGTTCCACTAGCGGGAGAGCCTACAATGAGCAGTTCTTC; CDR3: CASSSTSGRAYNEQFF
J: TRBJ1-6; V: TRBV27; size: -; D: TRBD1; DNA: TGTGCCAGCACCAAGACAGGGGGGCGTGCGGTTAACTCCTATAATTCACCCCTCCACTTT; CDR3: CASTKTGGRAVNSYNSPLHF
J: TRBJ2-1; V: TRBV7-2; size: -; D: -; DNA: TGTGCCAGCAGGCGACTGTCTGGTGAGCAGTTCTTC; CDR3: CASRRLSGEQFF
J: TRBJ1-5; V: TRBV12-3/TRBV12-4; size: -; D: -; DNA: TGTGCCAGCAGTTTCCTAAGCAATCAGCCCCAGCATTTT; CDR3: CASSFLSNQPQHF
J: TRBJ2-2; V: TRBV5-6; size: -; D: TRBD2; DNA: TGTGCCAGCAGCGGAATCCTAGCGGGAGGTACGAACACCGGGGAGCTGTTTTTT; CDR3: CASSGILAGGTNTGELFF
J: TRBJ1-2; V: TRBV4-1; size: -; D: -; DNA: TGCGCCAGCAGCCAACCCTTGGGCAGTAACTATGGCTACACCTTC; CDR3: CASSQPLGSNYGYTF
J: TRBJ1-1; V: TRBV6-5; size: few; D: -; DNA: TGTGCCAGCAGTTACTCGATAGGGCCCACTGAAGCTTTCTTT; CDR3: CASSYSIGPTEAFF
J: TRBJ1-2; V: TRBV21-1; size: few; D: -; DNA: TGTGCCAGCAGCAAAGGGGAAATTAACCTCTATGGCTACACCTTC; CDR3: CASSKGEINLYGYTF
J: TRBJ2-1; V: TRBV5-1; size: -; D: TRBD2; DNA: TGCGCCAGCGAACGGCTAGCGGGAGGAAGGGATGAGCAGTTCTTC; CDR3: CASERLAGGRDEQFF
J: TRBJ2-3; V: TRBV6-5; size: -; D: -; DNA: TGTGCCAGCAGGCTGGGGCAGGGAAGCACAGATACGCAGTATTTT; CDR3: CASRLGQGSTDTQYF
J: TRBJ2-1; V: TRBV3-1/TRBV3-2; size: -; D: TRBD2; DNA: TGTGCCAGCAGCCTACGAGCGGGATGGAGTGAGCAGTTCTTC; CDR3: CASSLRAGWSEQFF
J: TRBJ2-7; V: TRBV24-1; size: -; D: TRBD1; DNA: TGTGCCACCAGCTTAGGACAGGTGAGCAACCCCTACGAGCAGTACTTC; CDR3: CATSLGQVSNPYEQYF
J: TRBJ2-1; V: TRBV5-1; size: -; D: TRBD2; DNA: TGCGCCAGCAGCTTGGCCTCTAGCGGGAGGCATGAGCAGTTCTTC; CDR3: CASSLASSGRHEQFF
J: TRBJ1-2; V: TRBV12-3/TRBV12-4; size: -; D: -; DNA: TGTGCCAGCAGTTTAGGAGGGGAGGAAGGCTACACCTTC; CDR3: CASSLGGEEGYTF
J: TRBJ2-4; V: TRBV7-9; size: once; D: -; DNA: TGTGCCAGCACCAAAGGGGGGGAATCCAAAAACATTCAGTACTTC; CDR3: CASTKGGESKNIQYF
J: TRBJ2-7; V: TRBV5-5; size: -; D: TRBD1; DNA: TGTGCCAGCAGCTTACAGGGGGCAGGCGATGTGGAGCAGTACTTC; CDR3: CASSLQGAGDVEQYF
J: TRBJ1-2; V: TRBV5-1; size: once; D: -; DNA: TGCGCCAGCAGCTTGGCCGCGGCCTCGGGGGGCTACACCTTC; CDR3: CASSLAAASGGYTF
J: TRBJ2-5; V: TRBV29-1; size: -; D: -; DNA: TGCAGCGCCGTCCAAGAGACCCAGTACTTC; CDR3: CSAVQETQYF